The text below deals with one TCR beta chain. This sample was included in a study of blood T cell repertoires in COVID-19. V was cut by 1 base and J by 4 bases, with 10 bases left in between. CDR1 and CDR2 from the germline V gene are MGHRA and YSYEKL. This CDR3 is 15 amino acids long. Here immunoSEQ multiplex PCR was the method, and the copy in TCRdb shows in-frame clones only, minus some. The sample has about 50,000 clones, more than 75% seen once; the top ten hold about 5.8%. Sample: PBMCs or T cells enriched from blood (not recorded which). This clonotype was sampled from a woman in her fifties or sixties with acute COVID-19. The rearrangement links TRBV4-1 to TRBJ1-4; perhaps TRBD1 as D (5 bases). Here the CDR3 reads CASSQVPGFNEKLFF. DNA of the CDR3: TGCGCCAGCAGCCAAGTACCAGGGTTTAATGAAAAACTGTTTTTT.